A single sample gave rise to the 6 T cell receptor beta chains below, sequenced in a study of blood T cell repertoires in COVID-19. The protocol was immunoSEQ multiplex PCR, while the TCRdb copy is restricted to in-frame clones and leaves out a portion. The table lists 200,000 or so clones, approximately 86% of them singletons, with about 2% in the top ten. Sequenced: peripheral blood. The source of these receptors is a man between 65 and 79 years old with active or convalescent COVID-19.

This chain uses TRBV18 with TRBJ2-3; the match to TRBD2 covers 7 bases. This CDR3 is built from 16 residues. Germline V gene data show CDR1 as KGHSH and CDR2 as LQKENI. The V and J ends lost 6 bases and 0 bases, in that order; junction bases with no gene match: 9. CDR3 residues: CASSSTLARSTDTQYF. The CDR3 DNA follows: TGTGCCAGCTCCTCCACACTAGCGCGTAGCACAGATACGCAGTATTTT.

The chain links TRBV10-3 to TRBJ2-7; D is uncertain. The CDR3 loop spans 14 amino acids. Germline V gives CDR1 ENHRY, CDR2 SYGVKD. Trimming shortened V by 2 bases and J by 0 bases, and 8 bases separated the two germline ends. The CDR3 reads CAISEGLPSYEQYF. DNA of the CDR3: TGTGCCATCAGTGAGGGGCTACCCTCCTACGAGCAGTACTTC.

The rearrangement links TRBV5-1 to TRBJ2-5, with D perhaps TRBD2 (5 bases). CDR3 length: 14 residues. V shed 5 bases and J shed 5 bases, with 16 bases lying between them. In germline, CDR1 is SGHRS, CDR2 YFSETQ. The CDR3 spells CASSSASGYETQYF. CDR3 nucleotide sequence: TGCGCCAGCAGTTCAGCTTCGGGGTACGAGACCCAGTACTTC.

The V call is TRBV5-4, the J call TRBJ2-1; TRBD2 aligns across 16 bases. Germline lookup yields CDR1 SGHNT and CDR2 YYREEE (reference sequence). This CDR3 has 18 amino acids. V trimming: 1 base; J trimming: 7 bases; junction bases outside the gene matches: 8. The chain's CDR3 is CASSLLKGLAGGLNEQFF. For the CDR3, the DNA is TGTGCCAGCAGCTTGTTAAAGGGACTAGCGGGAGGGCTGAATGAGCAGTTCTTC.

The V gene is TRBV6-5, the J gene TRBJ1-5; 9 nucleotides agree with TRBD1. V lost 6 bases and J lost 4; bases outside the gene matches: 4. CDR1 and CDR2 from the germline V gene are MNHEY and SVGAGI. The CDR3 sequence is 14 residues long. CDR3 loop: CASRGTGRNQPQHF. For the CDR3, the DNA is TGTGCCAGCAGGGGGACAGGGAGAAATCAGCCCCAGCATTTT.

The chain couples TRBV6-2 or TRBV6-3 to TRBJ2-7; possibly TRBD2 for D (6 bases). This CDR3 is 15 amino acids long. Germline lookup yields CDR1 MNHEY and CDR2 SVGEGT. Between the trimmed V and J ends, which lost 2 bases and 3 bases, there was a span of 14 bases. The CDR3 is CASSYVGGTYYEQYF. CDR3 nucleotide sequence: TGTGCCAGCAGTTACGTGGGAGGCACCTACTACGAGCAGTACTTC.